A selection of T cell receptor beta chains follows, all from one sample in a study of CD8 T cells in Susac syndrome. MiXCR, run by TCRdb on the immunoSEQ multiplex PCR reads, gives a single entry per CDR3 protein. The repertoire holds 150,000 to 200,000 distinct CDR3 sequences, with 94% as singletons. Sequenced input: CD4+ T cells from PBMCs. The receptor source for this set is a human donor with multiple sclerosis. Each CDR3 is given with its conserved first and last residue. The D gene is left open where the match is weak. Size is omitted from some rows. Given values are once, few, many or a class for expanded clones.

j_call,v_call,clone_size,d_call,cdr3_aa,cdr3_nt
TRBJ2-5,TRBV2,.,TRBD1,CASTTGTGRETQYF,TGTGCCAGCACTACAGGGACAGGGAGAGAGACCCAGTACTTC
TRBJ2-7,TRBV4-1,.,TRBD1,CASSQGGQGYEQYF,TGCGCCAGCAGCCAAGGAGGACAGGGCTACGAGCAGTACTTC
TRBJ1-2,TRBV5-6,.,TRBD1,CASRPLSGTDGYTF,TGTGCCAGCAGGCCGCTATCAGGGACAGATGGCTACACCTTC
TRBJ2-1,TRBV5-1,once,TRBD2,CASSLAGAPDEQFF,TGCGCCAGCAGCCTAGCGGGAGCTCCTGATGAGCAGTTCTTC
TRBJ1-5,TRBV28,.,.,CASSWGGGSNQPQHF,TGTGCCAGCAGTTGGGGAGGGGGATCCAATCAGCCCCAGCATTTT
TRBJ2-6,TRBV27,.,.,CASSYRSSGANVLTF,TGTGCCAGCAGTTATAGGAGCTCTGGGGCCAACGTCCTGACTTTC
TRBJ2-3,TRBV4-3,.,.,CASSQDRVINTDTQYF,TGCGCCAGCAGCCAAGACAGGGTTATCAACACAGATACGCAGTATTTT
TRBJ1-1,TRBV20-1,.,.,CSARDGRRATEAFF,TGCAGTGCTAGAGATGGGCGGAGGGCCACTGAAGCTTTCTTT
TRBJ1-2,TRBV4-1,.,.,CASSQENLLYGYTF,TGCGCCAGCAGCCAAGAAAATCTTCTTTATGGCTACACCTTC
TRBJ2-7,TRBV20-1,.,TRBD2,CSARGSREGPHEQYF,TGCAGTGCTAGAGGCTCGCGGGAGGGCCCCCACGAGCAGTACTTC
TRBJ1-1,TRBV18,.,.,CASSPTRGDTEAFF,TGTGCCAGCTCACCTACGAGGGGGGACACTGAAGCTTTCTTT
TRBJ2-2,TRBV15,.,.,CATSPIPGRGSGELFF,TGTGCCACCAGCCCCATCCCCGGGCGAGGATCCGGGGAGCTGTTTTTT
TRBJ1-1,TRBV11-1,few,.,CASSREGEAFF,TGTGCCAGCAGCCGGGAGGGGGAAGCTTTCTTT
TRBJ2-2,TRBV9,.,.,CASSSLATTGELFF,TGTGCCAGCAGTTCACTAGCAACCACCGGGGAGCTGTTTTTT
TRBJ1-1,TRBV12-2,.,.,CASRFFRSETEAFF,TGTGCAAGTCGCTTCTTCAGGTCGGAAACTGAAGCTTTCTTT
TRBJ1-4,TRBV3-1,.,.,CASSRRGEKLFF,TGTGCCAGCAGCCGAAGGGGCGAAAAACTGTTTTTT
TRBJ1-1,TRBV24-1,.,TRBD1,CATQQGLNTEAFF,TGTGCCACACAACAGGGGCTCAACACTGAAGCTTTCTTT
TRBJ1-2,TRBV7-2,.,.,CASSLARGSGSGYTF,TGTGCCAGCAGCTTAGCGAGGGGATCAGGGAGTGGCTACACCTTC
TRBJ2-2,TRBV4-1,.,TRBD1,CASSHLGTGVITGELFF,TGCGCCAGCAGCCATCTCGGGACAGGGGTTATCACCGGGGAGCTGTTTTTT
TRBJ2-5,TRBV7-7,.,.,CASSLGTGGQETQYF,TGTGCCAGCAGTCTAGGGACCGGGGGACAAGAGACCCAGTACTTC
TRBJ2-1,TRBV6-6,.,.,CASSMGYSEQFF,TGTGCCAGCAGTATGGGTTACAGTGAGCAGTTCTTC
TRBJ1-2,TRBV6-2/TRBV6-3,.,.,CASSGTFSGYGYTF,TGTGCCAGCAGTGGGACTTTTTCCGGCTATGGCTACACCTTC
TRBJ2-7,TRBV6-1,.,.,CASSDYNSYEQYF,TGTGCCAGCAGTGATTACAACTCCTACGAGCAGTACTTC
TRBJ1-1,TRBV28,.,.,CASSLGLSNTEAFF,TGTGCCAGCAGTTTAGGACTTTCGAACACTGAAGCTTTCTTT
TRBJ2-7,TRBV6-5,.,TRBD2,CASSYSAGLSYEQYF,TGTGCCAGCAGTTACTCAGCGGGGCTGTCCTACGAGCAGTACTTC
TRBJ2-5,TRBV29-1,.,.,CSGRVETQYF,TGCAGCGGTCGGGTGGAGACCCAGTACTTC
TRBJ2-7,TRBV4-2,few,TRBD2,CASSQEGLAGRYEQYF,TGTGCCAGCAGCCAAGAGGGACTAGCGGGAAGGTACGAGCAGTACTTC
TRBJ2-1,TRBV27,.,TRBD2,CASTALAGGPYEQFF,TGTGCCAGCACCGCTTTAGCGGGAGGGCCCTATGAGCAGTTCTTC
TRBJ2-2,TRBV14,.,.,CASSQVLLGQVPGELFF,TGTGCCAGCAGCCAAGTCTTACTAGGCCAGGTCCCCGGGGAGCTGTTTTTT